This TCR beta chain was captured in a study of regulatory T cells in long-lasting Graves disease. Germline CDR1 PRHDT, CDR2 FYEKMQ (reference sequence). The CDR3 length is 14 residues. Construction of the TCR beta libraries employed iRepertoire HTBI primers in conjunction with Arm-PCR of CDR3 regions. Each CDR3 protein is one row after TCRdb ran MiXCR on the multiplex PCR reads. The sample records 380,000 or so distinct CDR3 sequences, 15% to 20% being singletons. Time point defined: newly diagnosed GD, antithyroid drugs for less than 3 months. The TCR library was made from RNA extracted from PBMCs. There are many counts of this clonotype. Germline is not matched at one junction end, which may reflect a read error. These data also formed part of another study, on T cells in Graves' hyperthyroidism and ophthalmopathy. This second study says: Expanded thyroid clonotypes (above 0.001) were mostly also found in blood.

The clonotype was recovered from a woman younger than 30 with Graves disease. The chain joins TRBV13 to TRBJ2-5, with D possibly called TRBD1 or TRBD2 (6 bases each). The last part of the DNA fits TRBJ2-1 better; the J call may be wrong. Sequences were derived from peripheral blood mononuclear cells (PBMCs), sampled at new diagnosis, from a patient treated with antithyroid drugs. DNA for the CDR3: TGTGCCAGCAGGTTAGGGGGGCCGGGCAATGAGCAGTTCTTC. This sequence encodes CASRLGGPGNEQFF.